This TCR beta chain was identified in a study of early T cells in non-severe SARS-CoV-2 infection. At the level of the study: Sequencing used unsorted whole-blood bulk RNA, so chains lack pairing. General study findings and limits: Reliance on VDJdb matching favored anti-spike CD8 responses; private and CD4 specificities were missed.

cDNA molecules, individually, were tagged with unique molecular identifiers. TCRdb itself ran the 5' RACE reads through MiXCR, one entry per CDR3 protein. The sample lists roughly 80,000 distinct CDR3 sequences, approximately 11% occurring once. Concerning this clonotype itself: What it binds is unknown.

Sequenced material: whole blood, taken at baseline. The TCR sequence derives from an adult who was a healthcare worker with PCR-confirmed SARS-CoV-2 infection or an uninfected control (not recorded which).

This chain's CDR3 is CASPRVTSGGTNEQFF. The CDR3 DNA reads as TGTGCCAGCCCCCGAGTCACTAGCGGGGGTACAAATGAGCAGTTCTTC. The chain is built from TRBV7-9 and TRBJ2-1; 11 bases line up with TRBD2. The J segment lost 7 bases and the V segment lost 8 bases, leaving 13 bases of the junction unmatched. The CDR3 consists of 16 residues. Germline lookup yields CDR1 SEHNR and CDR2 FQNEAQ (reference sequence).